These 8 T cell receptor beta chains came from one sample sequenced in a study of beta chain features in type 1 diabetes (dated by TCRdb to 2016 to 2018). Libraries were constructed by the immunoSEQ multiplex PCR assay. The entire amount of isolated RNA was reverse transcribed using the High Capacity cDNA Reverse Transcription Kit, so the sequenced TCRB transcripts were expressed ones. The table comes from immuneACCESS by way of TCRdb, which keeps in-frame sequences with V and J called. Part of the clones is missing from these tables; in studies checked, under half for an unresolved V gene and the rest for unknown reasons. The sample includes some 60,000 clones, with roughly three fifths observed a single time. Roughly 2% of the sample goes to the ten largest clones. Sequenced material: Tregs from blood. The cell subset or site label of this sample denotes: regulatory CD4+ T cells. These TCRs come from a young woman in good health.

This rearrangement joins TRBV5-1 to TRBJ1-3; 8 nucleotides agree with TRBD1. CDR3 size: 19 residues. Germline CDR1 is SGHRS and CDR2 is YFSETQ. J lost 4 bases, V lost 4 bases, and 19 bases had no gene match. CDR3 residues: CASSPTGTGGPYSGNTIYF. DNA of the CDR3: TGCGCCAGCAGCCCGACAGGGACAGGAGGACCCTATTCCGGAAACACCATATATTTT.

The chain uses TRBV2 and TRBJ1-2, with D unclear. The CDR3 sequence is 13 residues long. The germline V gene has CDR1 SNHLY and CDR2 FYNNEI. V shed 8 bases and J shed 2 bases, with 12 bases lying between them. The CDR3 sequence: CASGGGANYGYTF. CDR3 sequence (DNA): TGTGCCAGCGGAGGAGGTGCCAACTATGGCTACACCTTC.

The CDR3 DNA reads TGTGCCAGCAGTTCCCAGGGGCGCTCCCCGGGGGAGCAGTACTTC. It encodes CASSSQGRSPGEQYF. V is TRBV6-6 and J is TRBJ2-7; perhaps TRBD1 as D (6 bases). Deletions cut 4 bases from V and 7 bases from J, with 20 bases between. Germline V CDR1 and CDR2: MNHNY, SVGAGI (reference sequence). The CDR3 has 15 amino acids.

The chain joins TRBV9 to TRBJ2-3; no reliable D call. V shed 0 bases and J shed 6 bases, with 14 bases lying between them. Germline CDR1 SGDLS, CDR2 YYNGEE. CDR3 length: 15 residues. Here the CDR3 reads CASSVAPLAADTQYF. The CDR3 DNA reads TGTGCCAGCAGCGTAGCCCCACTCGCTGCGGATACGCAGTATTTT. Combining the CDR3 with reference TRBV9 and TRBJ2-3 gives the whole variable domain DSGVTQTPKHLITATGQRVTLRCSPRSGDLSVYWYQQSLDQGLQFLIQYYNGEERAKGNILERFSAQQFPDLHSELNLSSLELGDSALYFCASSVAPLAADTQYFGPGTRLTVL.

In this sample, this clone turned up a few times. Here the CDR3 reads CAWRRGRGGSGANVLTF. The CDR3 bases are TGTGCCTGGCGAAGGGGGCGGGGGGGCTCTGGGGCCAACGTCCTGACTTTC. This chain connects TRBV30 to TRBJ2-6, with 9 bases lining up with TRBD2. This CDR3 spans 17 amino acids. V dropped 5 bases and J dropped 0; count of bases not matched to a gene: 8. Per the germline V gene, CDR1 is GTSNPN and CDR2 is SVGIG (reference sequence). The whole variable domain, filled in from reference TRBV30 and TRBJ2-6, reads SQTIHQWPATLVQPVGSPLSLECTVEGTSNPNLYWYRQAAGRGLQLLFYSVGIGQISSEVPQNLSASRPQDRQFILSSKKLLLSDSGFYLCAWRRGRGGSGANVLTFGAGSRLTVL.

CDR3 DNA: TGTGCCACCCCCTGGGGGGGCTGGGGACTAGCGGGGGCCTCCTACAATGAGCAGTTCTTC. Its protein product is CATPWGGWGLAGASYNEQFF. The chain carries TRBV28 and TRBJ2-1; 14 bases agree with TRBD2. CDR1 MDHEN and CDR2 SYDVKM come from the germline V gene. The CDR3 length is 20 residues. V was clipped by 10 bases and J by 0 bases; unmatched bases: 17.

This sequence joins TRBV7-8 and TRBJ2-5; TRBD2 agrees at 10 bases. After removal of 5 bases from V and 4 bases from J, the junction contained 22 bases not matched to a gene. The CDR3 extends over 20 amino acids. CDR1 and CDR2 (germline): SGHVS, FQNEAQ. CDR3 protein: CASSQLPLAGGTTKRETQYF. The CDR3 region has the DNA TGTGCCAGCAGCCAACTCCCGTTAGCGGGAGGTACCACTAAAAGAGAGACCCAGTACTTC.

The chain combines TRBV11-2 with TRBJ2-7, with TRBD2 matching 7 bases. This CDR3 has 14 residues. J was trimmed by 6 bases and V by 1 base; bases with no gene match: 6. Germline values: CDR1 SGHAT, CDR2 FQNNGV. CDR3 amino acids: CASSLGLAMGEQYF. The CDR3 DNA reads TGTGCCAGCAGCTTAGGACTAGCTATGGGCGAGCAGTACTTC.